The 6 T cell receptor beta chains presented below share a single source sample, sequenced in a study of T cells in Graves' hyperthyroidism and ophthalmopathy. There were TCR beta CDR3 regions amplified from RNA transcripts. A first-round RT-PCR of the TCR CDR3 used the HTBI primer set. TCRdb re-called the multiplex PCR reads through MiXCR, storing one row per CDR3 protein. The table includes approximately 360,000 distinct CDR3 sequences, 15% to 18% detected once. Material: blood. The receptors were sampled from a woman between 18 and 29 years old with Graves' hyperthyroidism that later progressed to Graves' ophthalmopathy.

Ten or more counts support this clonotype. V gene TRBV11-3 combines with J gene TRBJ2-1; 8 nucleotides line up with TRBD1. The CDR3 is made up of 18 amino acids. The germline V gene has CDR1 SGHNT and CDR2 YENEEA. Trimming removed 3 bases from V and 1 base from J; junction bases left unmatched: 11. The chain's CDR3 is CASSFAPTGAGSYNEQFF. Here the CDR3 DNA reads TGTGCCAGCAGCTTCGCCCCGACAGGGGCAGGGTCCTACAATGAGCAGTTCTTC.

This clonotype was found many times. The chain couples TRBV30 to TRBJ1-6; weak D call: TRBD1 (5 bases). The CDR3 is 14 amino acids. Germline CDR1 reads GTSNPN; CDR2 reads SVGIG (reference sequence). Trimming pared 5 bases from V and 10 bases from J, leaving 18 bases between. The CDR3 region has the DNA TGTGCCTGGGCTGGTCAGGGACGTGGATCACCCCTCCACTTT. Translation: CAWAGQGRGSPLHF.

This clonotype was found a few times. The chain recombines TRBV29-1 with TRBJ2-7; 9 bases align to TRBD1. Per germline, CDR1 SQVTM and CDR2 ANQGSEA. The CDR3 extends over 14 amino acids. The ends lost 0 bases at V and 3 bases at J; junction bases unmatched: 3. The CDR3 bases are TGCAGCGTTGAAGACTTGACAGGGGGCTACGAGCAGTACTTC. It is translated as CSVEDLTGGYEQYF.

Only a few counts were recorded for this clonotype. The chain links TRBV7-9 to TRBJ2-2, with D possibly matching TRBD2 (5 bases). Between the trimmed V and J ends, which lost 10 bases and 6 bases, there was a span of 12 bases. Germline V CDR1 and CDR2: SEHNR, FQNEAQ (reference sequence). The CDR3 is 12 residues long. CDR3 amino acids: CATKTDSGELFF. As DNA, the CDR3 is TGTGCCACCAAAACGGACTCCGGGGAGCTGTTTTTT.

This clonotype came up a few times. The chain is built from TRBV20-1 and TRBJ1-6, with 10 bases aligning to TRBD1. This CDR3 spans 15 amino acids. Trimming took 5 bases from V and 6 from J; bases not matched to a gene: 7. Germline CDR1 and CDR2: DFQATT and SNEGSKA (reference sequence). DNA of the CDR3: TGCAGTGCTCCGGGACAGGGGATTGGTAATTCACCCCTCCACTTT. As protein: CSAPGQGIGNSPLHF.

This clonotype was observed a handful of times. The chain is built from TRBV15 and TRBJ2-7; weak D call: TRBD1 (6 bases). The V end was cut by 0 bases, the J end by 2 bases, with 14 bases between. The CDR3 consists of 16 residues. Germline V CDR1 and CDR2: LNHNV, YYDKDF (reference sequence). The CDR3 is CATSREKGDTTYEQYF. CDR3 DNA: TGTGCCACCAGCAGAGAGAAAGGGGACACTACCTACGAGCAGTACTTC.